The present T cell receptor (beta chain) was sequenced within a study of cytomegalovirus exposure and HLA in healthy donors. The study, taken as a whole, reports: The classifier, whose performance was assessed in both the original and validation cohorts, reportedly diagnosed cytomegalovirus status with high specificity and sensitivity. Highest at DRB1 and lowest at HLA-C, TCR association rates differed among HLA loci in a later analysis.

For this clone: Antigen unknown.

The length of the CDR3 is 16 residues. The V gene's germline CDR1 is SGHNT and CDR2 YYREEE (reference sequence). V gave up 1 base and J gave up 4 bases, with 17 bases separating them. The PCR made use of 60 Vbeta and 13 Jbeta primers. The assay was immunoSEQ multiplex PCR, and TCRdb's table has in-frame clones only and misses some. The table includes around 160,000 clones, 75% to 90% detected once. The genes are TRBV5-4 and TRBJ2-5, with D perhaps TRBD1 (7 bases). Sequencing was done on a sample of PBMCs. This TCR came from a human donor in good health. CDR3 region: CASSLIAGGLLETQYF. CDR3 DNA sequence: TGTGCCAGCAGCTTGATTGCAGGGGGGTTGCTAGAGACCCAGTACTTC.